The clone carrying this T cell receptor beta chain has just a few counts. These data are taken from a study of T-cell reconstitution after alpha-beta-depleted transplantation in children. It was with unique molecular identifiers that the TCRbeta library was prepared. From the PCR reads, TCRdb called clonotypes with MiXCR, one entry per CDR3 protein. Here the sample spans 300,000 to 400,000 distinct CDR3 sequences, about 14% being singletons. Germline V gives CDR1 SGHRS, CDR2 YFSETQ. V was pared by 3 bases and J by 6 bases, with 15 bases between. The CDR3 sequence is 14 residues long. The chain employs TRBV5-1 and TRBJ1-2; D is perhaps TRBD1 (6 bases). The TCR sequence derives from a human donor who donated a stem cell graft to a child with Fanconi anemia. The sequences come from PBMCs, collected from the stem cell graft. CDR3 loop: CASSSQTGINGYTF. The CDR3 region has the DNA TGCGCCAGCAGCTCACAAACAGGGATCAATGGCTACACCTTC.